There are a few counts of the clone carrying this T cell receptor (beta chain). Its antigen is not identified. Extraction of RNA preceded its reverse transcription into cDNA, which served as the sequencing template. This table comes from immunoSEQ multiplex PCR, and its TCRdb copy is limited to in-frame clones, with some not included. The data show 200,000 or so clones, approximately 40% seen once. Treatment of the sample: oral pan-JAK inhibitor, 5-10 mg twice daily. Researchers gathered lesional scalp punch biopsies and peripheral blood from patients with alopecia areata. The sample belongs to a study of CD8+ T cells in alopecia areata. Overall study findings and caveats: Scalp sample sequencing also detects resident alphabeta T cells of normal skin. Significant decreases in scalp clonality and expanded CD8+ clones followed tofacitinib treatment. Numerous expanded lesional clones remained in scalp and blood during tofacitinib.

The V and J ends lost 4 bases and 4 bases respectively, with 7 bases between them. This CDR3 is built from 12 residues. Germline values: CDR1 GTSNPN, CDR2 SVGIG (reference sequence). The sequence was collected from a human donor with alopecia areata. The chain uses TRBV30 and TRBJ2-2; tentative D call: TRBD2 (5 bases). The starting material was CD4+ T cells sorted from blood, obtained around week 36, from a patient treated with tofacitinib. CDR3 DNA sequence: TGTGCCTGGACTAGCAGCACCGGGGAGCTGTTTTTT. Its protein product is CAWTSSTGELFF.